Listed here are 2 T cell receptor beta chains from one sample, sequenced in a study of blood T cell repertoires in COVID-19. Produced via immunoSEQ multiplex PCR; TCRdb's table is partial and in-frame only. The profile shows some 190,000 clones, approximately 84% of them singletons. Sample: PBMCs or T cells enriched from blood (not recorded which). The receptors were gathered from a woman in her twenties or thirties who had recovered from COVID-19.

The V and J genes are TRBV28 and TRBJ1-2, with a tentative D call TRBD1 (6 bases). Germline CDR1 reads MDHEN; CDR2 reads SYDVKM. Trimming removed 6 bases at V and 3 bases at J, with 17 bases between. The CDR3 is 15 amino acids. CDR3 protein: CASSSGGARDYGYTF. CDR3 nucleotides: TGTGCCAGCAGCAGTGGGGGGGCGCGTGACTATGGCTACACCTTC.

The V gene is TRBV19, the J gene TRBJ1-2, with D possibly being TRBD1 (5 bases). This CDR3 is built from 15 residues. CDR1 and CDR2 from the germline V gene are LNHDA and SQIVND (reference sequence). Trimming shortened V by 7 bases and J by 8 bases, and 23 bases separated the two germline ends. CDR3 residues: CASTHYIEEGRGYTF. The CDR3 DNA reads TGTGCCAGTACCCACTATATAGAGGAGGGGAGAGGCTACACCTTC.